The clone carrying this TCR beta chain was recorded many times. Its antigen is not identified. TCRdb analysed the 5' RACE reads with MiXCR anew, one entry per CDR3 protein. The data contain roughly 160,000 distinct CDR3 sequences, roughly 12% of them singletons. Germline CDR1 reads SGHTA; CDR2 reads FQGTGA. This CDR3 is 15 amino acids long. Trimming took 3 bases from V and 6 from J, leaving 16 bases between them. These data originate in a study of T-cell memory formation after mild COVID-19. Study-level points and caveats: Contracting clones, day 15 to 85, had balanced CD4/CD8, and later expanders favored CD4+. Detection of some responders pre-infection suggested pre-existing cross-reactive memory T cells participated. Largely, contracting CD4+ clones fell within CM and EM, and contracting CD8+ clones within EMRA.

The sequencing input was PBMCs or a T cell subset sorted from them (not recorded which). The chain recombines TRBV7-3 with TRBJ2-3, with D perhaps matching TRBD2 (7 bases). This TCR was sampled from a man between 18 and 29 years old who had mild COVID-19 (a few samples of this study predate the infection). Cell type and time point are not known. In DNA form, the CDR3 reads TGTGCCAGCAGCTTGACCGATGGGGGGGCGGATACGCAGTATTTT. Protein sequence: CASSLTDGGADTQYF.